The 2 T cell receptor beta chains given below trace back to one sample, sequenced in a study of cytomegalovirus exposure and HLA in healthy donors. Primers: 60 Vbeta forward and 13 Jbeta reverse. TCRdb's copy holds only in-frame clones and misses some; the assay was immunoSEQ multiplex PCR. The sample lists about 130,000 clones, 55% to 75% occurring once. The sequenced sample consisted of PBMCs. Every receptor here comes from a man aged 30 to 39 in good health and CMV-seropositive.

This clone came up a few times. The chain combines TRBV2 with TRBJ2-2; perhaps TRBD1 as D (5 bases). Germline V gene lookup returns CDR1 SNHLY and CDR2 FYNNEI. There are 15 residues in the CDR3. The V end was cut by 8 bases, the J end by 0 bases, with 13 bases between. The CDR3 is CASPGQGPNTGELFF. CDR3 nucleotides: TGTGCCAGCCCCGGGCAGGGTCCGAACACCGGGGAGCTGTTTTTT.

Comment on this clone: Other nucleotide sequences in the sample specify the same CDR3. The chain carries TRBV6-5 and TRBJ1-3; D is possibly TRBD1 (5 bases). The V and J ends lost 6 bases and 5 bases respectively, with 17 bases between them. Per the germline V gene, CDR1 is MNHEY and CDR2 is SVGAGI. This CDR3 has 15 amino acids. CDR3 residues: CASSPIDSERNTIYF. In DNA form, the CDR3 reads TGTGCCAGCAGCCCTATCGACAGCGAGAGAAACACCATATATTTT.